A selection of T cell receptor beta chains follows, all from one sample in a study of T cell responses to AZD1222 COVID-19 vaccine. Measured with immunoSEQ multiplex PCR; TCRdb has only the in-frame clones, and not every one. The sample records around 100,000 clones, roughly 88% being singletons. The specimen was peripheral blood, collected on day 0 of AZD1222 vaccination. These receptors all come from an adult in good health. CDR3s include the opening cysteine and the closing phenylalanine or tryptophan. Each record gives: V gene, D gene, J gene, clone size, CDR3 DNA, CDR3 protein. D genes are given only for firm matches. Size is omitted from some rows. Given values are once, few, many or a class for expanded clones.

TRBV5-1	NA	TRBJ1-3	NA	TGCGCCAGCAGCTTGGACTTGGGATCTGGAAACACCATATATTTT	CASSLDLGSGNTIYF
TRBV28	TRBD1	TRBJ2-7	NA	TGTGCCAGCAGTTCAGGACAGGAGGAGCGCTTCGAGCAGTACTTC	CASSSGQEERFEQYF
TRBV3-1/TRBV3-2	NA	TRBJ1-3	NA	TGTGCCAGCAGCCAAGGTTTCTCTGGAAACACCATATATTTT	CASSQGFSGNTIYF
TRBV6-5	NA	TRBJ2-7	NA	TGTGCCAGCAGTTTAGCGGTGGGTTCCTACGAGCAGTACTTC	CASSLAVGSYEQYF
TRBV3-1/TRBV3-2	NA	TRBJ2-1	NA	TGTGCCAGCAGCCAAGCCCCACCGGGATACGAGCAGTTCTTC	CASSQAPPGYEQFF
TRBV29-1	NA	TRBJ2-5	NA	TGCAGCGGAAAAACGGATCGCATTTTAAAGGAGACCCAGTACTTC	CSGKTDRILKETQYF
TRBV14	TRBD2	TRBJ2-7	NA	TGTGCCAGCAGCCGACTGGGGGGGAGCTCCTACGAGCAGTACTTC	CASSRLGGSSYEQYF
TRBV5-1	NA	TRBJ1-3	once	TGCGCCAGCAGTACAGGAGGAAACACCATATATTTT	CASSTGGNTIYF
TRBV7-9	NA	TRBJ2-7	NA	TGTGCCAGCAGCCCTGGTCGCGGGTTCTCCTACGAGCAGTACTTC	CASSPGRGFSYEQYF
TRBV24-1	TRBD2	TRBJ2-1	NA	TGTGCCACCAGTGGGGGCGTTACTAGCGGGGTTTACAATGAGCAGTTCTTC	CATSGGVTSGVYNEQFF
TRBV7-2	NA	TRBJ2-3	NA	TGTGCCAGCAAATCTAAAAGGGGTAGGGGGGGAACGCAGTATTTT	CASKSKRGRGGTQYF
TRBV28	TRBD1	TRBJ1-3	NA	TGTGCCAGCAGGCTTAGGGATTACTCCGACAGGGCTTCTGGAAACACCATATATTTT	CASRLRDYSDRASGNTIYF
TRBV18	NA	TRBJ1-1	NA	TGTGCCGCGATGGGAGGGGTGAACACTGAAGCTTTCTTT	CAAMGGVNTEAFF
TRBV30	NA	TRBJ1-5	NA	TGTGCCTGGAGTCCCCAGCACGATCAGCCCCAGCATTTT	CAWSPQHDQPQHF
TRBV28	TRBD1	TRBJ2-1	NA	TGTGCCAGCAGTAACCGGGACAGCCTGTTCTTC	CASSNRDSLFF
TRBV27	TRBD1	TRBJ1-1	NA	TGTGCCAGCAATACAGGGGGGAACACTGAAGCTTTCTTT	CASNTGGNTEAFF
TRBV18	NA	TRBJ2-3	NA	TGTGCCAGCTCACCACCTCCCTCAGATACGCAGTATTTT	CASSPPPSDTQYF
TRBV28	NA	TRBJ1-2	NA	TGTGCCAGCAGTCGAGGAGGTAGAGGTTGGGGCTACACCTTC	CASSRGGRGWGYTF
TRBV10-3	NA	TRBJ1-5	NA	TGTGCCATCAGTGAGTCGACAGGATACAATCAGCCCCAGCATTTT	CAISESTGYNQPQHF
TRBV5-1	NA	TRBJ1-2	NA	TGCGCCAGCGGCCCAGAGGGGAGGGGTTATGGCTACACCTTC	CASGPEGRGYGYTF
TRBV5-4	NA	TRBJ1-1	few	TGTGCCAGCAGCTTGGGCACGGAGGCGAACACTGAAGCTTTCTTT	CASSLGTEANTEAFF
TRBV7-3	NA	TRBJ2-7	NA	TGTGCCAGCAGCTTAGAAGGATACTCCTACGAGCAGTACTTC	CASSLEGYSYEQYF
TRBV7-9	NA	TRBJ2-7	NA	TGTGCCAGCAGCTTAAACAGCCACGAGCAGTACTTC	CASSLNSHEQYF
TRBV19	NA	TRBJ1-1	NA	TGTGCCAGTAAAAAGGCCAAGAACACTGAAGCTTTCTTT	CASKKAKNTEAFF
TRBV5-1	NA	TRBJ1-4	NA	TGCGCCAGCAGCTTTGGAGACGTGATCGAAAAACTGTTTTTT	CASSFGDVIEKLFF
TRBV7-9	NA	TRBJ1-1	NA	TGTGCCAGCAGCTTTGGAAAGGGGTCGGGCACTGAAGCTTTCTTT	CASSFGKGSGTEAFF
TRBV28	NA	TRBJ1-2	NA	TGTGCCAGCAGTTACTTTACAGGGAGCTACACCTTC	CASSYFTGSYTF
TRBV6-5	NA	TRBJ1-4	NA	TGTGCCAGCAGTTACCGACCCCAGGAAAATGAAAAACTGTTTTTT	CASSYRPQENEKLFF
TRBV25-1	NA	TRBJ1-1	NA	TGTGCCAGCAGTACAGTTAGTGATGGGACTGAAGCTTTCTTT	CASSTVSDGTEAFF
TRBV18	NA	TRBJ1-2	once	TGTGCCAGCTCACCGTCAGATAACTATGGCTACACCTTC	CASSPSDNYGYTF
TRBV5-1	NA	TRBJ2-1	NA	TGCGCCAGCAGCTCACCGACTGGAAATGAGCAGTTCTTC	CASSSPTGNEQFF
TRBV5-5	NA	TRBJ1-1	NA	TGTGCCAGCAGCGCCCGCATGAACACTGAAGCTTTCTTT	CASSARMNTEAFF
TRBV5-5	TRBD1	TRBJ1-1	NA	TGTGCCAGCAGCTTAACAGGGGCTGAAGCTTTCTTT	CASSLTGAEAFF
TRBV7-2	NA	TRBJ2-3	NA	TGTGCCAGCAGCTTCCAGCGGGGCACAGATACGCAGTATTTT	CASSFQRGTDTQYF
TRBV7-3	TRBD2	TRBJ2-3	NA	TGTGCCAGCAGCTTAGGAGCGGGGGGTGGGACAGATACGCAGTATTTT	CASSLGAGGGTDTQYF
TRBV2	TRBD1	TRBJ2-1	few	TGTGCCAGCAGCGGGACAGGGAGCTACAATGAGCAGTTCTTC	CASSGTGSYNEQFF
TRBV15	NA	TRBJ1-4	NA	TGTGCCACCAGCAGAGATCTCGGAGCGGAAAAACTGTTTTTT	CATSRDLGAEKLFF
TRBV7-3	NA	TRBJ1-1	few	TGTGCCAGCAGCGCTACCAGGACAGCTACCTACACTGAAGCTTTCTTT	CASSATRTATYTEAFF
TRBV6-5	TRBD2	TRBJ2-2	NA	TGTGCCAGCACTTGGGGGGGTTGGAACACCGGGGAGCTGTTTTTT	CASTWGGWNTGELFF
TRBV7-9	NA	TRBJ1-1	NA	TGTGCCAGCACCATGGGAGTGAACACTGAAGCTTTCTTT	CASTMGVNTEAFF
TRBV28	NA	TRBJ1-1	once	TGTGCCAGCAGCCCCGATAGAAGGGGCTTGAACACTGAAGCTTTCTTT	CASSPDRRGLNTEAFF
TRBV18	NA	TRBJ2-2	NA	TGTGCCAGCTCACCGGCGGACAAACGGGCCGGGGAGCTGTTTTTT	CASSPADKRAGELFF
TRBV3-1/TRBV3-2	NA	TRBJ1-3	NA	TGTGCCAGCAGCTATAATGGGGGTGAGAACACCATATATTTT	CASSYNGGENTIYF
TRBV5-4	TRBD1	TRBJ1-2	NA	TGTGCCAGCAGCTCATTCCGGGACAGGGGGGACGGCTACACCTTC	CASSSFRDRGDGYTF
TRBV18	TRBD1	TRBJ1-2	NA	TGTGCCAGCTCACCAGCAGGGGGGTACTATGGCTACACCTTC	CASSPAGGYYGYTF
TRBV27	NA	TRBJ1-5	NA	TGTGCCACCCCATCGGTGGGTCAGCCCCAGCATTTT	CATPSVGQPQHF
TRBV28	TRBD1	TRBJ2-7	once	TGTGCCAGCAGTTTCTACCGGGACAGGGGCTACGAGCAGTACTTC	CASSFYRDRGYEQYF
TRBV7-3	TRBD1	TRBJ1-1	once	TGTGCCAGCAGCATGGGACAGATGAACACTGAAGCTTTCTTT	CASSMGQMNTEAFF
TRBV19	NA	TRBJ2-2	NA	TGTGCGATTCGGGATCGAGGGAACACCGGGGAGCTGTTTTTT	CAIRDRGNTGELFF
TRBV9	TRBD1	TRBJ1-4	NA	TGTGCCAGCAGCGTAGGATCAGGGGGCGGGGAAAAACTGTTTTTT	CASSVGSGGGEKLFF
TRBV30	NA	TRBJ1-1	NA	TGTGCCTGGAGTGTGTTTCGGGGTGTCACTGAAGCTTTCTTT	CAWSVFRGVTEAFF
TRBV10-1	NA	TRBJ2-2	NA	TGCGCCAGCAGTGCCAGGGACACCGGGGAGCTGTTTTTT	CASSARDTGELFF
TRBV24-1	NA	TRBJ1-5	NA	TGTGCCACCAGTGAGGGCCCAGGGAGGAGTCAGCCCCAGCATTTT	CATSEGPGRSQPQHF
TRBV7-2	NA	TRBJ1-1	NA	TGTGCCAGCAGTGTGACACTGAACACTGAAGCTTTCTTT	CASSVTLNTEAFF
TRBV5-1	TRBD2	TRBJ2-1	few	TGCGCCAGCAGCTTGGCCATGACTAGCGGGAGCATTTACAATGAGCAGTTCTTC	CASSLAMTSGSIYNEQFF
TRBV19	TRBD2	TRBJ2-7	NA	TGTGCCAGTAGTCTTAGCGGGGGGTACTCCTACGAGCAGTACTTC	CASSLSGGYSYEQYF
TRBV9	TRBD1	TRBJ2-5	NA	TGTGCCAGCAGCACCGGGACAGGGCGCCAAGAGACCCAGTACTTC	CASSTGTGRQETQYF
TRBV7-2	NA	TRBJ1-2	NA	TGTGCCAGCAGCCTTCGACAAAGGCCAGGCTACACCTTC	CASSLRQRPGYTF
TRBV2	NA	TRBJ1-2	NA	TGTGCCAGCAGCCGAAGGACAGATTTCGGATATGGCTACACCTTC	CASSRRTDFGYGYTF
TRBV3-1/TRBV3-2	NA	TRBJ1-2	NA	TGTGCCAGCAGCCGGTCTGCGTATGGCTACACCTTC	CASSRSAYGYTF